Below, 5 T cell receptor beta chains from the same sample are listed, as sequenced in a study of T cell responses to AZD1222 COVID-19 vaccine (dated by TCRdb to the early 2020s). Receptors were amplified or captured by the immunoSEQ multiplex PCR assay. TCRdb retrieved this table from immuneACCESS and kept in-frame rearrangements only. Not all clones are present; in checked studies, unresolved V genes account for under half, and no reason is known for the remainder. In all, the sample holds 85,000 to 100,000 clones, and approximately 91% of those were seen once. The ten largest clones capture around 3.5% of the sample. The sample's time point, from its label and the paper: baseline before first vaccination. The specimen comprised peripheral blood, sampled on day 0 of AZD1222 vaccination. These receptors came from an adult in good health.

The chain links TRBV6-1 to TRBJ2-1; 16 bases agree with TRBD2. The CDR3 has 18 residues. Looked up from germline, CDR1 is MNHNS and CDR2 is SASEGT. The J segment lost 9 bases and the V segment lost 2 bases, leaving 10 bases of the junction unmatched. The CDR3 protein is CASSERMGLAGGLGEQFF. DNA of the CDR3: TGTGCCAGCAGTGAAAGGATGGGACTAGCGGGGGGGCTGGGTGAGCAGTTCTTC.

This chain links TRBV2 with TRBJ1-4; no clear D. Per germline, CDR1 SNHLY and CDR2 FYNNEI. CDR3 size: 13 residues. V lost 4 bases and J lost 8, with 11 bases in between. The CDR3 DNA reads TGTGCCAGCAGTGTGAGGGAGGACGAAAAACTGTTTTTT. Its protein product is CASSVREDEKLFF.

The chain couples TRBV3-1 (or the pseudogene TRBV3-2) to TRBJ1-1; possibly TRBD1 for D (5 bases). The V end was cut by 2 bases, the J end by 4 bases, with 17 bases between. Germline CDR1 and CDR2: LGHDT and YNNKEL (reference sequence). The CDR3 runs 16 residues. The CDR3 DNA follows: TGTGCCAGCAGCCAAAATGGAGGATTGAGGGGCACTGAAGCTTTCTTT. Residues: CASSQNGGLRGTEAFF.

V is TRBV11-3 and J is TRBJ2-1, with a weak D call TRBD1 (5 bases). The CDR3 contains 13 residues. V lost 0 bases, J lost 12 bases, and 12 bases lay in between. CDR1 is SGHNT, CDR2 YENEEA, per germline. CDR3 in amino acids: CASSLDSGQGQFF. The CDR3 DNA sequence: TGTGCCAGCAGCTTAGATTCAGGTCAGGGGCAGTTCTTC.

The table lists this clone with a count of one. The V gene is TRBV5-1, the J gene TRBJ1-4; no definite D call. This CDR3 has 15 amino acids. V gave up 2 bases and J gave up 3 bases, with 11 bases separating them. Germline lookup yields CDR1 SGHRS and CDR2 YFSETQ. DNA of the CDR3: TGCGCCAGCAGCTTCGGACGGATAGCTAATGAAAAACTGTTTTTT. Amino acids: CASSFGRIANEKLFF. Complete variable domain (other parts from reference TRBV5-1 and TRBJ1-4): KAGVTQTPRYLIKTRGQQVTLSCSPISGHRSVSWYQQTPGQGLQFLFEYFSETQRNKGNFPGRFSGRQFSNSRSEMNVSTLELGDSALYLCASSFGRIANEKLFFGSGTQLSVL.